The 27 T cell receptor beta chains in this list originate from one sample, sequenced in a study of cytomegalovirus exposure and HLA in healthy donors. This PCR relied on a set of 60 Vbeta primers and 13 Jbeta primers. The repertoire was sequenced with immunoSEQ multiplex PCR; TCRdb's copy has only in-frame clones and lacks some. This table has under 200,000 clones, around 84% appearing once. The specimen was PBMCs. Receptors originate from a man younger than 35 in good health and CMV-seronegative.

This chain links TRBV9 with TRBJ1-5; a weak D match, TRBD1 (6 bases). Deletions cut 3 bases from V and 4 bases from J, with 14 bases between. Germline V gene data show CDR1 as SGDLS and CDR2 as YYNGEE. This CDR3 has 15 amino acids. The CDR3 loop is CASSAGVGENQPQHF. In DNA, the CDR3 is TGTGCCAGCAGCGCAGGGGTGGGGGAAAATCAGCCCCAGCATTTT.

The chain employs TRBV13 and TRBJ2-1; 8 bases line up with TRBD2. Germline V gives CDR1 PRHDT, CDR2 FYEKMQ (reference sequence). The CDR3 loop spans 16 amino acids. V trimming: 5 bases; J trimming: 3 bases; junction bases outside the gene matches: 9. CDR3 sequence reads: CASSPRSGGLYNEQFF. CDR3 DNA: TGTGCCAGCAGCCCGAGGAGCGGGGGCCTCTACAATGAGCAGTTCTTC.

This clone appeared a single time. The rearrangement joins TRBV15 to TRBJ2-4; a possible D gene is TRBD1 (7 bases). There are 15 residues in the CDR3. The ends were cut back, 3 bases at V and 3 bases at J, with 12 bases in the middle. CDR1 and CDR2 (germline): LNHNV, YYDKDF (reference sequence). CDR3 coding DNA: TGTGCCACCAGCAGTCGACAGGGAGGCAAAAACATTCAGTACTTC. This encodes CATSSRQGGKNIQYF. The entire variable domain, with the rest obtained from reference TRBV15 and TRBJ2-4, is as follows: DAMVIQNPRYQVTQFGKPVTLSCSQTLNHNVMYWYQQKSSQAPKLLFHYYDKDFNNEADTPDNFQSRRPNTSFCFLDIRSPGLGDTAMYLCATSSRQGGKNIQYFGAGTRLSVL.

The chain has TRBV5-4 and TRBJ2-1, with TRBD2 as a possible D gene (7 bases). With 4 bases removed from V and 9 bases from J, the gap between germline ends came to 23 bases. Germline lookup yields CDR1 SGHNT and CDR2 YYREEE (reference sequence). This CDR3 contains 16 residues. CDR3 loop: CASSLAPGLGGGEQFF. The CDR3 DNA reads as TGTGCCAGCAGCCTGGCCCCGGGGCTAGGGGGGGGTGAGCAGTTCTTC.

This clone has only a few counts. The chain employs TRBV5-1 and TRBJ2-2; 7 nucleotides match TRBD2. Germline V gene data show CDR1 as SGHRS and CDR2 as YFSETQ. This CDR3 spans 15 amino acids. Trimming took 1 base from V and 4 from J; bases not matched to a gene: 4. Here the CDR3 reads CASSLPSGATGELFF. The DNA for the CDR3 is TGCGCCAGCAGCTTGCCAAGCGGGGCCACCGGGGAGCTGTTTTTT.

The chain has TRBV10-3 and TRBJ2-1, with 9 bases identical to TRBD1. The CDR3 sequence is 13 residues long. Trimming took 11 bases from V and 0 from J; bases not matched to a gene: 2. Germline assignment: CDR1 ENHRY and CDR2 SYGVKD. The CDR3 reads CAATGGSYNEQFF. For the CDR3, the DNA is TGTGCCGCGACAGGGGGCTCCTACAATGAGCAGTTCTTC.

The V and J genes are TRBV28 and TRBJ2-7, with a possible D match to TRBD2 (7 bases). CDR1 is MDHEN and CDR2 is SYDVKM in the germline V gene. V was pared by 2 bases and J by 6 bases, with 17 bases between. CDR3 length: 15 residues. In DNA form, the CDR3 reads TGTGCCAGCAGTTTAGGGGGGGCAGTAAGAACCGAGCAGTACTTC. This codes for CASSLGGAVRTEQYF.

V gene TRBV11-2 combines with J gene TRBJ1-4; a weak D match, TRBD1 (5 bases). This CDR3 is built from 18 residues. The V gene lost 1 base and the J gene lost 7 bases, with 22 bases spanning the gap. Germline CDR1 is SGHAT and CDR2 is FQNNGV. The CDR3 DNA reads as TGTGCCAGCAGCTTAGGGGGGGGAGGAGCCTTACGGGGTGAAAAACTGTTTTTT. Amino acids: CASSLGGGGALRGEKLFF.

V gene TRBV2 combines with J gene TRBJ1-4, with D possibly matching TRBD1 (5 bases). CDR3 length: 16 residues. CDR1 and CDR2 from the germline V gene are SNHLY and FYNNEI. The germline V and J ends were trimmed by 0 bases and 10 bases, with 18 bases remaining between them. Written as DNA, the CDR3 is TGTGCCAGCAGTGAAGCGCTTGGGGACTCGCACCTAAAACTGTTTTTT. Translating gives CASSEALGDSHLKLFF.

The chain uses TRBV7-3 and TRBJ2-1; 11 bases agree with TRBD2. Germline V lookup: CDR1 SGHTA, CDR2 FQGTGA. The CDR3 sequence is 16 residues long. The V and J ends lost 0 bases and 7 bases, in that order; junction bases with no gene match: 5. CDR3 sequence (DNA): TGTGCCAGCAGCTTAACCCCTAGCGGGGGGAGTAATGAGCAGTTCTTC. Residues: CASSLTPSGGSNEQFF.

The chain joins TRBV5-4 to TRBJ1-1; 8 bases line up with TRBD1. The germline V gene encodes CDR1 SGHNT and CDR2 YYREEE (reference sequence). Losses at the gene ends were 2 bases for V and 5 bases for J; bases not matched to a gene: 11. This CDR3 spans 16 amino acids. The CDR3 DNA follows: TGTGCCAGCAGCTTAGGGCAGGGGGCGCGGTGGACTGAAGCTTTCTTT. As protein: CASSLGQGARWTEAFF.

The chain is built from TRBV7-9 and TRBJ2-2; TRBD2 aligns across 8 bases. The germline V gene has CDR1 SEHNR and CDR2 FQNEAQ (reference sequence). V trimming: 10 bases; J trimming: 6 bases; junction bases outside the gene matches: 7. The CDR3 length is 13 residues. The CDR3 nucleotides are TGTGCCACCCCGGGGGGGGAAGCCGGGGAGCTGTTTTTT. Protein product: CATPGGEAGELFF.

This chain uses TRBV6-1 with TRBJ2-1; a weak D match, TRBD1 (6 bases). The V and J ends lost 6 bases and 13 bases respectively, with 19 bases between them. Germline values: CDR1 MNHNS, CDR2 SASEGT. The CDR3 is made up of 13 amino acids. This CDR3 is CASRDLGQPNQFF. DNA of the CDR3: TGTGCCAGCAGGGACCTTGGACAGCCGAACCAGTTCTTC.

The chain combines TRBV18 with TRBJ2-5; 7 nucleotides agree with TRBD2. Per germline, CDR1 KGHSH and CDR2 LQKENI. This CDR3 has 16 residues. Trimming removed 1 base from V and 4 bases from J; junction bases left unmatched: 9. In nucleotides, the CDR3 is TGTGCCAGCTCACCACTTGCGGGAGAAGTGGGAGAGACCCAGTACTTC. This translates into CASSPLAGEVGETQYF. Full variable domain (remainder filled in from reference TRBV18 and TRBJ2-5): NAGVMQNPRHLVRRRGQEARLRCSPMKGHSHVYWYRQLPEEGLKFMVYLQKENIIDESGMPKERFSAEFPKEGPSILRIQQVVRGDSAAYFCASSPLAGEVGETQYFGPGTRLLVL.

V usage is TRBV4-1 and J usage is TRBJ1-6, with TRBD1 matching over 7 bases. V was pared by 2 bases and J by 7 bases, with 2 bases of the junction left unmatched. Germline V lookup: CDR1 MGHRA, CDR2 YSYEKL. This CDR3 is built from 14 residues. The chain's CDR3 is CASSQQGGNSPLHF. Here the CDR3 DNA reads TGCGCCAGCAGCCAACAGGGGGGAAATTCACCCCTCCACTTT.

The CDR3 loop is CASSVADTEAYEQYF. As DNA, the CDR3 is TGTGCCAGCAGCGTAGCTGACACGGAGGCTTACGAGCAGTACTTC. The J gene is TRBJ2-7, the V gene TRBV9; D is perhaps TRBD2 (5 bases). There are 15 residues in the CDR3. V lost 0 bases and J lost 4, with 14 bases in between. Looked up from germline, CDR1 is SGDLS and CDR2 is YYNGEE.

This chain links TRBV6-1 with TRBJ1-5; a weak D match, TRBD1 (5 bases). CDR3 length equals 11 residues. In germline, CDR1 is MNHNS, CDR2 SASEGT. The V end lost 10 bases, the J end lost 9 bases, and 13 bases lay between the germline ends. The CDR3 sequence: CATFGGRPQHF. In DNA, the CDR3 is TGTGCCACCTTCGGGGGAAGGCCCCAGCATTTT.

This sequence joins TRBV27 and TRBJ2-3, with 8 positions matching TRBD2. The germline V gene encodes CDR1 MNHEY and CDR2 SMNVEV (reference sequence). V lost 0 bases and J lost 1; bases outside the gene matches: 6. This CDR3 is built from 17 residues. The DNA of the CDR3 is TGTGCCAGCAGTTTATCGTTACGGGGGGGCCGCACAGATACGCAGTATTTT. Translation gives CASSLSLRGGRTDTQYF.

V is TRBV27 and J is TRBJ2-7; D may be TRBD1 (5 bases). Germline lookup yields CDR1 MNHEY and CDR2 SMNVEV (reference sequence). The CDR3 covers 11 residues. Trimming pared 6 bases from V and 5 bases from J, leaving 8 bases between. Here the CDR3 reads CASSDSNEQYF. CDR3 nucleotides: TGTGCCAGCAGCGACAGTAACGAGCAGTACTTC.

The chain has TRBV5-1 and TRBJ2-5, with a tentative D call TRBD2 (6 bases). The CDR3 contains 15 residues. V lost 1 base, J lost 1 base, and 11 bases lay in between. Germline loops: CDR1 SGHRS, CDR2 YFSETQ. CDR3 region: CASSLRRGAQETQYF. CDR3 DNA sequence: TGCGCCAGCAGCTTGCGGCGGGGAGCCCAAGAGACCCAGTACTTC. The full variable domain, completed using reference TRBV5-1 and TRBJ2-5, is KAGVTQTPRYLIKTRGQQVTLSCSPISGHRSVSWYQQTPGQGLQFLFEYFSETQRNKGNFPGRFSGRQFSNSRSEMNVSTLELGDSALYLCASSLRRGAQETQYFGPGTRLLVL.

The V gene is TRBV11-2, the J gene TRBJ2-7, with 10 positions matching TRBD1. The CDR3 length is 15 residues. CDR1 SGHAT and CDR2 FQNNGV come from the germline V gene. V trimming: 3 bases; J trimming: 2 bases; junction bases outside the gene matches: 4. CDR3 residues: CASSFGGTGAYEQYF. In DNA, the CDR3 is TGTGCCAGCAGCTTCGGCGGGACAGGGGCCTACGAGCAGTACTTC.

This chain links TRBV27 with TRBJ1-6; 7 bases are a match to TRBD1. V lost 5 bases to trimming and J lost 7 bases; unmatched junction nucleotides: 11. The CDR3 has 16 amino acids. Germline V gene data show CDR1 as MNHEY and CDR2 as SMNVEV (reference sequence). CDR3: CASSLQGLIGNSPLHF. DNA of the CDR3: TGTGCCAGCAGTCTACAGGGGTTGATTGGGAATTCACCCCTCCACTTT.

The gene calls are TRBV4-3 and TRBJ2-1; weak D call: TRBD2 (6 bases). The germline V and J ends were trimmed by 0 bases and 1 base, with 7 bases remaining between them. The CDR3 is 15 amino acids. The germline V gene encodes CDR1 LGHNA and CDR2 YSLEER. The CDR3 DNA is TGCGCCAGCAGCCAAGACGGGAGTTCCTACAATGAGCAGTTCTTC. Its translation is CASSQDGSSYNEQFF.

V gene TRBV6-5 combines with J gene TRBJ1-1; D ambiguous. The germline V and J ends were trimmed by 0 bases and 6 bases, with 8 bases remaining between them. CDR3 length equals 13 residues. CDR1 and CDR2 (germline): MNHEY, SVGAGI. The CDR3 DNA sequence: TGTGCCAGCAGTTACTCGAGAGGAGCTGAAGCTTTCTTT. This encodes CASSYSRGAEAFF.

The rearrangement uses TRBV9 and TRBJ2-7, with 10 bases that match TRBD1. The J segment lost 5 bases and the V segment lost 2 bases, leaving 1 base of the junction unmatched. The CDR3 runs to 13 residues. Per the germline V gene, CDR1 is SGDLS and CDR2 is YYNGEE. This CDR3 is CASSVGTGDEQYF. The CDR3 coding sequence is TGTGCCAGCAGCGTGGGGACAGGGGACGAGCAGTACTTC.

The chain carries TRBV2 and TRBJ2-5, with a weak D call TRBD1 (6 bases). The germline gives CDR1 SNHLY, CDR2 FYNNEI. The CDR3 runs to 15 residues. The V and J ends lost 5 bases and 1 base respectively, with 14 bases between them. CDR3 nucleotide sequence: TGTGCCAGCAGTTTCCAAGGACAGCCCCAAGAGACCCAGTACTTC. This gives the protein CASSFQGQPQETQYF. The full variable domain, completed using reference TRBV2 and TRBJ2-5, is EPEVTQTPSHQVTQMGQEVILRCVPISNHLYFYWYRQILGQKVEFLVSFYNNEISEKSEIFDDQFSVERPDGSNFTLKIRSTKLEDSAMYFCASSFQGQPQETQYFGPGTRLLVL.

The chain employs TRBV6-1 and TRBJ2-7; D is ambiguous. Per germline, CDR1 MNHNS and CDR2 SASEGT. The CDR3 totals 13 residues. V gave up 6 bases and J gave up 2 bases, with 11 bases separating them. For the CDR3, the DNA is TGTGCCAGCAGCTCTTTTTCAGCCTACGAGCAGTACTTC. Its translation: CASSSFSAYEQYF.